This is a list of T cell receptor beta chains from one sample in a study of blood T cell repertoires in COVID-19. The data were produced by immunoSEQ multiplex PCR, yet TCRdb's version contains in-frame clones alone and is incomplete. The data contain nearly 250,000 clones, 65% to 90% of them seen just once; the ten biggest clones take up approximately 9.6%. Sequencing was done on a sample of PBMCs or T cells enriched from blood (not recorded which). The origin of the receptors is a woman aged 45 to 65 with acute COVID-19. Both conserved end residues are part of each CDR3. The D gene is left open where the match is weak. Some rows mark clone size as missing; the rest say once, few, many or name a class of expanded clone.

TRBD1	TRBV11-2	.	TRBJ1-3	CASSFLGQAYGNTIYF	TGTGCCAGCAGCTTTCTCGGACAGGCTTACGGAAACACCATATATTTT
TRBD1	TRBV5-1	.	TRBJ1-1	CASSLGTGNRNTEAFF	TGCGCCAGCAGCTTGGGGACAGGGAATAGGAACACTGAAGCTTTCTTT
.	TRBV7-3	once	TRBJ2-2	CASSFSRTGTKTGELFF	TGTGCCAGCAGCTTTTCTCGGACAGGGACTAAAACCGGGGAGCTGTTTTTT
.	TRBV6-1	.	TRBJ1-5	CASSEGLNHQPQHF	TGTGCCAGCAGTGAGGGGCTAAACCATCAGCCCCAGCATTTT
TRBD1	TRBV5-4	.	TRBJ1-2	CASSFPTGGNYGYTF	TGTGCCAGCAGCTTCCCTACAGGGGGCAACTATGGCTACACCTTC
.	TRBV2	.	TRBJ2-2	CASKVRTVNTGELFF	TGTGCCAGCAAAGTTCGGACAGTTAACACCGGGGAGCTGTTTTTT
TRBD1	TRBV7-2	.	TRBJ1-1	CASSPKRGRNTEAFF	TGTGCCAGCAGCCCAAAGAGGGGGCGGAACACTGAAGCTTTCTTT
.	TRBV9	.	TRBJ2-7	CASGEGVGTHTYEQYF	TGTGCCAGCGGCGAGGGGGTGGGGACGCATACCTACGAGCAGTACTTC
.	TRBV18	.	TRBJ1-4	CASSPAVGAREKLFF	TGTGCCAGCTCACCGGCCGTGGGGGCACGGGAAAAACTGTTTTTT
.	TRBV27	.	TRBJ1-2	CASSLREVEGGYYGYTF	TGTGCCAGCAGTTTAAGAGAAGTCGAGGGCGGTTACTATGGCTACACCTTC
.	TRBV19	.	TRBJ2-2	CASSIEMGLNTGELFF	TGTGCCAGTAGTATAGAGATGGGGCTGAACACCGGGGAGCTGTTTTTT
.	TRBV5-1	.	TRBJ1-4	CASSLSRGAAEKLFF	TGCGCCAGCAGCTTGTCGCGGGGGGCAGCTGAAAAACTGTTTTTT
.	TRBV6-1	.	TRBJ2-7	CASSANLFGKGNYEQYF	TGTGCCAGCAGTGCGAATTTATTCGGCAAGGGGAACTACGAGCAGTACTTC
.	TRBV9	.	TRBJ2-7	CASSPRTDIPYEQYF	TGTGCCAGCAGCCCCCGGACAGATATACCCTACGAGCAGTACTTC
TRBD2	TRBV6-2/TRBV6-3	.	TRBJ2-2	CASSFFSGGNTGELFF	TGTGCCAGCAGTTTCTTTAGCGGGGGCAACACCGGGGAGCTGTTTTTT
.	TRBV5-1	.	TRBJ2-7	CASSFDRTPPYEQYF	TGCGCCAGCAGCTTTGACCGGACACCACCCTACGAGCAGTACTTC
TRBD1	TRBV2	.	TRBJ1-5	CASMSGGSNQPQHF	TGTGCCAGCATGTCAGGGGGAAGCAATCAGCCCCAGCATTTT
TRBD1	TRBV27	few	TRBJ1-2	CASSLSGQGNNYGYTF	TGTGCCAGCAGTTTATCCGGACAGGGGAATAACTATGGCTACACCTTC
.	TRBV19	.	TRBJ1-1	CASNPFRSNTEAFF	TGTGCCAGTAATCCCTTCAGGTCAAACACTGAAGCTTTCTTT
.	TRBV10-3	.	TRBJ2-2	CAITRNTGELFF	TGTGCCATCACGAGGAACACCGGGGAGCTGTTTTTT
TRBD1	TRBV27	.	TRBJ1-6	CASSPQTGNNSPLHF	TGTGCCAGCAGTCCTCAGACAGGGAATAATTCACCCCTCCACTTT
.	TRBV19	.	TRBJ1-5	CASSPGVGQPQHF	TGTGCCAGTAGTCCGGGGGTTGGGCAGCCCCAGCATTTT
.	TRBV25-1	.	TRBJ1-1	CASSEKGTSPRDTEAFF	TGTGCCAGCAGTGAAAAGGGCACTTCTCCGAGGGACACTGAAGCTTTCTTT
TRBD2	TRBV4-3	.	TRBJ2-7	CASSQVFQRGVYEQYF	TGCGCCAGCAGCCAAGTATTCCAGCGGGGCGTCTACGAGCAGTACTTC
TRBD1	TRBV28	many	TRBJ1-2	CASSLLGTGVHTF	TGTGCCAGCAGTTTGTTGGGGACAGGGGTTCACACCTTC